One sample yielded the 17 T cell receptor beta chains listed below, sequenced in a study of blood T cell repertoires in COVID-19. The table came from immunoSEQ multiplex PCR; TCRdb's copy has only in-frame clones and leaves some out. The repertoire has tens of thousands of clones, 80% to 90% of them found once; the top ten carry approximately 15%. The sequencing input was peripheral blood. Receptors originate from a man aged 80 or over with acute or convalescent COVID-19.

The chain employs TRBV2 and TRBJ1-2, with D perhaps matching TRBD1 (5 bases). The CDR3 length is 12 residues. Germline CDR1 reads SNHLY; CDR2 reads FYNNEI. With 6 bases removed from V and 4 bases from J, the gap between germline ends came to 9 bases. This CDR3 reads CASRTESYGYTF. CDR3 DNA sequence: TGTGCCAGCAGGACAGAAAGCTATGGCTACACCTTC.

The rearrangement links TRBV5-1 to TRBJ2-5; weak D call: TRBD2 (5 bases). From germline, CDR1 is SGHRS and CDR2 YFSETQ. The V end lost 5 bases, the J end lost 4 bases, and 12 bases lay between the germline ends. The CDR3 sequence is 13 residues long. The CDR3 is CASREVAGETQYF. As DNA, the CDR3 is TGCGCCAGCAGGGAGGTGGCGGGAGAGACCCAGTACTTC.

The genes are TRBV5-6 and TRBJ2-7, with D uncertain. The germline gives CDR1 SGHDT, CDR2 YYEEEE. V was shortened by 4 bases and J by 3 bases, with 11 bases between the two germline ends. The CDR3 runs 13 residues. The DNA of the CDR3 is TGTGCCAGCAGCCGCGAGTACAGCTACGAGCAGTACTTC. This gives the protein CASSREYSYEQYF.

This clone was detected a few times. The chain recombines TRBV15 with TRBJ2-7; 7 bases map to TRBD1. V lost 1 base to trimming and J lost 3 bases; unmatched junction nucleotides: 0. This CDR3 region has 13 residues. Germline values: CDR1 LNHNV, CDR2 YYDKDF (reference sequence). The chain's CDR3 is CATSRGTGYEQYF. The CDR3 nucleotides read TGTGCCACCAGCAGAGGGACAGGCTACGAGCAGTACTTC.

The chain recombines TRBV7-3 with TRBJ2-6; the match to TRBD1 covers 9 bases. The CDR3 consists of 20 residues. In germline, CDR1 is SGHTA, CDR2 FQGTGA. V was clipped by 0 bases and J by 2 bases; unmatched bases: 11. The CDR3 loop is CASSLTSRTGEFTGANVLTF. CDR3 sequence (DNA): TGTGCCAGCAGCTTAACTTCGAGGACAGGGGAGTTTACTGGGGCCAACGTCCTGACTTTC.

The chain couples TRBV6-5 to TRBJ2-3, with 11 nucleotides matching TRBD1. V shed 5 bases, J shed 5 bases, and the junction held 6 bases outside the gene matches. CDR1 MNHEY and CDR2 SVGAGI come from the germline V gene. The CDR3 sequence is 15 residues long. CDR3 region: CASSKGQGVKDTQYF. The CDR3 region has the DNA TGTGCCAGCAGTAAGGGACAGGGGGTAAAAGATACGCAGTATTTT.

The sample holds one count of this clone. The rearrangement uses TRBV28 and TRBJ2-3, with D tentatively TRBD2 (6 bases). The germline V gene encodes CDR1 MDHEN and CDR2 SYDVKM. The CDR3 totals 15 residues. The ends were cut back, 8 bases at V and 0 bases at J, with 15 bases in the middle. CDR3 bases: TGTGCCAGCCTCCTTTCCGGGACTAGCACAGATACGCAGTATTTT. It translates to CASLLSGTSTDTQYF. Full variable domain (outside the CDR3, taken from reference TRBV28 and TRBJ2-3): DVKVTQSSRYLVKRTGEKVFLECVQDMDHENMFWYRQDPGLGLRLIYFSYDVKMKEKGDIPEGYSVSREKKERFSLILESASTNQTSMYLCASLLSGTSTDTQYFGPGTRLTVL.

This sequence joins TRBV5-5 and TRBJ1-6, with TRBD1 matching over 10 bases. This CDR3 contains 17 residues. The J segment lost 11 bases and the V segment lost 0 bases, leaving 11 bases of the junction unmatched. The V gene's germline CDR1 is SGHKS and CDR2 YYEKEE (reference sequence). The CDR3 nucleotides are TGTGCCAGCAGCTTGGCCAAGACAGGGGGCGCTAAGGCACCCCTCCACTTT. Encoded protein: CASSLAKTGGAKAPLHF.

Remarks on this clone: This sample includes further DNA sequences coding for the same CDR3. The J gene is TRBJ1-1, the V gene TRBV15; weak D call: TRBD1 (5 bases). The ends were cut back, 0 bases at V and 3 bases at J, with 11 bases in the middle. This CDR3 contains 15 residues. Germline loops: CDR1 LNHNV, CDR2 YYDKDF (reference sequence). The CDR3 spells CATSRDRWGDTEAFF. DNA of the CDR3: TGTGCCACCAGCAGAGATCGATGGGGGGACACTGAAGCTTTCTTT.

J is TRBJ1-1 and V is TRBV7-2, with D possibly TRBD1 on 6 matching bases. CDR3 size: 15 residues. The germline V and J ends were trimmed by 2 bases and 7 bases, with 17 bases remaining between them. CDR1 is SGHTA and CDR2 is FQGNSA in the germline V gene. CDR3 nucleotide sequence: TGTGCCAGCAGCTTAAGGTCAGGGGAGTTGGTTGAAGCTTTCTTT. Translated, it gives CASSLRSGELVEAFF.

The CDR3 DNA sequence: TGTGCCATCAGTGATCCAGGGTCTGGTTCTAATGAAAAACTGTTTTTT. Translating it yields CAISDPGSGSNEKLFF. The chain recombines TRBV10-3 with TRBJ1-4; tentatively, D is TRBD1 (5 bases). The CDR3 extends over 16 amino acids. Deletions cut 3 bases from V and 3 bases from J, with 14 bases between. Germline CDR1 and CDR2: ENHRY and SYGVKD.

The chain employs TRBV24-1 and TRBJ1-3, with D uncertain. The CDR3 is made up of 15 amino acids. Germline CDR1 and CDR2: KGHDR and SFDVKD. With 0 bases removed from V and 5 bases from J, the gap between germline ends came to 10 bases. In DNA, the CDR3 is TGTGCCACCAGTGATTTGGAGGGATCCAGAAACACCATATATTTT. Amino acids: CATSDLEGSRNTIYF.

The chain has TRBV9 and TRBJ2-1; 7 nucleotides line up with TRBD1. Looked up from germline, CDR1 is SGDLS and CDR2 is YYNGEE. This CDR3 region has 15 residues. The trim removed 2 bases at V and 6 bases at J, leaving 8 bases unmatched. The DNA of the CDR3 is TGTGCCAGCAGCGTTGGGGACAGCTCACGCAATGAGCAGTTCTTC. Its protein product is CASSVGDSSRNEQFF. Using reference TRBV9 and TRBJ2-1 for the parts outside the CDR3, the full variable domain is DSGVTQTPKHLITATGQRVTLRCSPRSGDLSVYWYQQSLDQGLQFLIQYYNGEERAKGNILERFSAQQFPDLHSELNLSSLELGDSALYFCASSVGDSSRNEQFFGPGTRLTVL.

This clone came up a few times. The chain has TRBV6-2 or TRBV6-3 and TRBJ1-3, with no clear D. Looked up from germline, CDR1 is MNHEY and CDR2 is SVGEGT. CDR3 length: 13 residues. Trimming left V 2 bases short and J 4 bases short, with 6 bases between. CDR3 sequence (DNA): TGTGCCAGCAGTTACCTAGGAGGAAACACCATATATTTT. The encoded protein is CASSYLGGNTIYF.

V usage is TRBV3-1 (or the pseudogene TRBV3-2) and J usage is TRBJ2-5; 9 bases align to TRBD1. After removal of 0 bases from V and 8 bases from J, the junction contained 13 bases not matched to a gene. Germline values: CDR1 LGHDT, CDR2 YNNKEL (reference sequence). CDR3 length: 17 amino acids. CDR3 DNA: TGTGCCAGCAGCCAAGATCGCGGACAGGGGCGAAGAGAAACCCAGTACTTC. This translates into CASSQDRGQGRRETQYF.

The rearrangement joins TRBV14 to TRBJ2-7; 7 nucleotides line up with TRBD2. The junction had 14 bases not matched to a gene; V was cut back by 5 bases and J by 7 bases. The CDR3 is 15 amino acids. CDR1 is SGHDN and CDR2 is FVKESK in the germline V gene. CDR3 bases: TGTGCCAGCAGCTTCCTGGGGGACTACTCCGGGGAGCAGTACTTC. It specifies CASSFLGDYSGEQYF. The full variable domain, its missing parts supplied by reference TRBV14 and TRBJ2-7, is EAGVTQFPSHSVIEKGQTVTLRCDPISGHDNLYWYRRVMGKEIKFLLHFVKESKQDESGMPNNRFLAERTGGTYSTLKVQPAELEDSGVYFCASSFLGDYSGEQYFGPGTRLTVT.

This chain's CDR3 is CASSLASGTRGETQYF. In DNA, the CDR3 is TGTGCCAGCAGCTTGGCGTCGGGAACCCGTGGGGAGACCCAGTACTTC. This chain joins TRBV5-6 and TRBJ2-5; D is perhaps TRBD2 (5 bases). The CDR3 is 16 residues long. With 0 bases removed from V and 5 bases from J, the gap between germline ends came to 17 bases. The germline gives CDR1 SGHDT, CDR2 YYEEEE.